A selection of T cell receptor beta chains follows, all from one sample in a study of patients and donors after allogeneic stem cell transplantation. TCRdb passed the RT-PCR reads through MiXCR, listing each CDR3 protein once. The sample has under 95,000 distinct CDR3 sequences, about 5% seen once; the top ten hold 2.6%. The sequencing input was blood, either unsorted or a sorted T cell fraction (not recorded which). Receptors were obtained from a human donor who was either an allogeneic HSCT recipient or a stem cell or donor lymphocyte infusion donor (not recorded which). It is not recorded whose cells these are; they may come from a transplant donor. Both conserved end residues are trimmed from each CDR3. Fields, in order: J gene, clone size, V gene, CDR3 protein. The size field is filled for only some rows; it gives once, few, many or a size class.

TRBJ2-7,few,TRBV5-4,ASSQGRGLRDYEQY
TRBJ1-1,many,TRBV18,ASSPGYTEAF
TRBJ2-7,many,TRBV19,ASSVETGSEQY
TRBJ2-5,.,TRBV5-1,ASSLAKETQY
TRBJ2-1,few,TRBV3-1,ASSPTLESYNEQF
TRBJ1-2,.,TRBV5-1,ASDWGAGIDSSGYT
TRBJ1-6,medium-sized,TRBV7-6,ASSSGRINSPLH
TRBJ1-2,few,TRBV3-1,ASSQARSHYGYT
TRBJ2-3,many,TRBV18,ASSPLAGDNTDTQY
TRBJ1-4,many,TRBV2,ASTGRDREKLF
TRBJ2-5,many,TRBV20-1,SALPPPFKPGLQETQY
TRBJ2-3,many,TRBV20-1,SPPITDTQY
TRBJ1-1,.,TRBV5-1,ASSGRTGGVNTEAF
TRBJ1-2,.,TRBV5-1,ASSLSGGKDGYT
TRBJ1-1,many,TRBV3-1,ASSQDSTAVNTEAF
TRBJ2-7,.,TRBV6-1,ASRDTSGSYEQY
TRBJ2-3,.,TRBV19,ASSPRGSGGASDTQY
TRBJ2-7,few,TRBV28,ASSLASGRANEQY
TRBJ1-2,many,TRBV27,ASSRGQGYGYT
TRBJ2-4,.,TRBV7-2,TSSLAQGVQNTQY
TRBJ2-5,many,TRBV5-1,ASSLAVNQLETQY
TRBJ2-1,many,TRBV14,ASSPPGRWYNEQF
TRBJ2-1,many,TRBV2,ASSFGRNEQF
TRBJ2-3,many,TRBV27,ASSWTGRGTQY
TRBJ2-1,few,TRBV19,ASRGGPNEQF
TRBJ2-2,many,TRBV15,ATSRDRAGELF
TRBJ1-3,many,TRBV28,ASSSPRRTGNTIY
TRBJ1-1,many,TRBV7-8,ASSQGSGLNTEAF
TRBJ2-1,.,TRBV6-2/TRBV6-3,ASSYWGLAPEQF
TRBJ1-1,many,TRBV12-3/TRBV12-4,ASSLKPMNTEAF
TRBJ2-3,many,TRBV20-1,SAREGVTTDTQY
TRBJ2-5,many,TRBV27,ASTPVGAGETQY
TRBJ1-3,.,TRBV2,ASSEAGWVPGNTIY
TRBJ2-3,few,TRBV20-1,SARVEAGFSTDTQY
TRBJ2-1,few,TRBV7-3,ASSFSGNNEQF
TRBJ2-3,few,TRBV9,ASSGTSGFSTDTQY
TRBJ2-5,.,TRBV20-1,SARLALQETQY
TRBJ2-7,medium-sized,TRBV24-1,ATSDTLSTYEQY
TRBJ2-1,few,TRBV2,ATLYQPNNEQF
TRBJ2-4,many,TRBV27,ASSFPQAKNIQY
TRBJ1-1,many,TRBV5-1,ASSRTNMNTEAF
TRBJ2-3,many,TRBV10-1,ASSPEGLLTDTQY
TRBJ1-1,many,TRBV28,ASSSPSRTLNTEAF
TRBJ1-1,many,TRBV2,ASSESWANTEAF
TRBJ2-1,.,TRBV7-9,ASTALRGQPNEQF
TRBJ2-5,many,TRBV24-1,ATSDIDNYQETQY
TRBJ2-3,few,TRBV7-9,ASSPKDTQY
TRBJ2-1,many,TRBV2,ASSDRGSGATYNEQF
TRBJ2-2,few,TRBV18,ASSPTGQNTGELF
TRBJ2-7,many,TRBV6-1,ASRREGLSSYEQY
TRBJ2-3,many,TRBV11-2,ASSLFGQGFTDTQY
TRBJ2-7,.,TRBV18,ASSPQTGYEQY
TRBJ2-5,many,TRBV5-1,ASSLDGGYETQY
TRBJ2-1,many,TRBV7-3,ASSSVGGGSYNEQF
TRBJ2-5,.,TRBV7-2,ASSLDWTSQETQY
TRBJ2-1,few,TRBV20-1,SARDSRTSYNEQF